Below are 31 T cell receptor beta chains sequenced from a single sample in a study of T cells after yellow fever vaccination. MiXCR, applied by TCRdb to the 5' RACE reads, yields one record per CDR3 protein. The sample consists of about 230,000 distinct CDR3 sequences, 5.5% to 8.5% of them appearing once. Sample: CD4+ T cells sorted from PBMCs, taken on the day of the yellow fever booster vaccination. The receptors shown here come from a man aged 25-45 years who received the YFV17D yellow fever vaccine.

This clonotype has more than one count but fewer than ten. J is TRBJ2-7 and V is TRBV20-1; 12 nucleotides match TRBD2. The junction had 6 bases not matched to a gene; V was cut back by 3 bases and J by 3 bases. Germline V gene data show CDR1 as DFQATT and CDR2 as SNEGSKA (reference sequence). The CDR3 contains 15 residues. CDR3 loop: CSASPTSGSLYEQYF. CDR3 DNA sequence: TGCAGTGCTAGTCCGACTAGCGGGAGCCTCTACGAGCAGTACTTC.

This clonotype was recorded a few times. This chain connects TRBV7-2 to TRBJ1-2; 8 nucleotides line up with TRBD1. V was pared by 6 bases and J by 6 bases, with 9 bases of the junction left unmatched. From germline, CDR1 is SGHTA and CDR2 FQGNSA. The CDR3 is 14 residues long. CDR3: CASRPYPGGDGYTF. Here the CDR3 DNA reads TGTGCCAGCAGGCCATACCCAGGGGGCGATGGCTACACCTTC.

The chain carries TRBV5-1 and TRBJ2-6; TRBD2 might be the D (5 bases). The CDR3 has 15 amino acids. Trimming took 3 bases from V and 2 from J, leaving 9 bases between them. Germline CDR1 is SGHRS and CDR2 is YFSETQ. The CDR3, as DNA: TGCGCCAGCAGCTGGAGGACGGCTGGGGCCAACGTCCTGACTTTC. Translated, it gives CASSWRTAGANVLTF.

This clonotype was observed a handful of times. V gene TRBV20-1 combines with J gene TRBJ2-1, with TRBD2 identical over 7 bases. V trimming: 2 bases; J trimming: 0 bases; junction bases outside the gene matches: 4. This CDR3 has 15 residues. The germline V gene has CDR1 DFQATT and CDR2 SNEGSKA (reference sequence). CDR3 sequence: CSARHLADSYNEQFF. CDR3 nucleotides: TGCAGTGCTAGACACCTAGCGGACTCCTACAATGAGCAGTTCTTC.

This clonotype was counted between two and nine times. This rearrangement joins TRBV11-2 to TRBJ2-1, with 14 bases identical to TRBD2. V lost 5 bases, J lost 1 base, and 7 bases stayed unmatched. Germline values: CDR1 SGHAT, CDR2 FQNNGV. This CDR3 contains 18 residues. The CDR3 loop is CASSPGLAGVASYNEQFF. The CDR3 nucleotides are TGTGCCAGCAGCCCGGGACTAGCGGGAGTGGCTTCCTACAATGAGCAGTTCTTC.

The sample holds a few counts of this clonotype. This sequence joins TRBV12-3 or TRBV12-4 and TRBJ2-1; no firm D call. This CDR3 spans 12 amino acids. Trimming took 5 bases from V and 10 from J, leaving 12 bases between them. The CDR3 spells CASSLIPAEQFF. The DNA for the CDR3 is TGTGCCAGCAGTCTCATTCCTGCGGAGCAGTTCTTC.

The table lists this clonotype with a few counts. The gene calls are TRBV18 and TRBJ2-3; 9 bases are a match to TRBD2. The ends lost 5 bases at V and 0 bases at J; junction bases unmatched: 3. Germline loops: CDR1 KGHSH, CDR2 LQKENI. The CDR3 consists of 15 residues. CDR3 in DNA: TGTGCCAGCTCATCCGGGACTAGCAGCACAGATACGCAGTATTTT. Its translation: CASSSGTSSTDTQYF. Variable domain in full (rest from reference TRBV18 and TRBJ2-3): NAGVMQNPRHLVRRRGQEARLRCSPMKGHSHVYWYRQLPEEGLKFMVYLQKENIIDESGMPKERFSAEFPKEGPSILRIQQVVRGDSAAYFCASSSGTSSTDTQYFGPGTRLTVL.

This clonotype was observed many times. The rearrangement uses TRBV6-5 and TRBJ2-7; D remains ambiguous. This CDR3 is built from 12 residues. V was pared by 5 bases and J by 3 bases, with 8 bases between. The germline gives CDR1 MNHEY, CDR2 SVGAGI. The DNA for the CDR3 is TGTGCCAGCAGTAGTTTTGACTACGAGCAGTACTTC. Protein sequence: CASSSFDYEQYF.

This clonotype was counted a few times. The rearrangement links TRBV6-1 to TRBJ2-7; the match to TRBD2 covers 14 bases. The junction had 9 bases not matched to a gene; V was cut back by 5 bases and J by 3 bases. This CDR3 contains 17 residues. Germline CDR1 is MNHNS and CDR2 is SASEGT. CDR3 amino acids: CASSRTGTSGSIYEQYF. CDR3 nucleotide sequence: TGTGCCAGCAGTCGTACCGGGACTAGCGGGAGTATCTACGAGCAGTACTTC.

The sample holds a few counts of this clonotype. This chain links TRBV20-1 with TRBJ2-7, with D tentatively TRBD2 (5 bases). V was clipped by 8 bases and J by 2 bases, with 19 bases between them. Germline V CDR1 and CDR2: DFQATT, SNEGSKA (reference sequence). This CDR3 region has 14 residues. The CDR3 region is CSSIASREPYEQYF. The DNA for the CDR3 is TGCAGTTCTATCGCTAGCCGCGAGCCCTACGAGCAGTACTTC.

This clonotype turned up a few times. This chain connects TRBV11-3 to TRBJ2-1, with 9 bases lining up with TRBD1. The length of the CDR3 is 16 residues. Trimming at V came to 5 bases and at J to 8 bases, leaving 13 bases not matched to a gene. The germline gives CDR1 SGHNT, CDR2 YENEEA. CDR3 sequence reads: CASSPTGTGLFDEQFF. The DNA of the CDR3 is TGTGCCAGCAGCCCCACCGGGACAGGGTTGTTCGATGAGCAGTTCTTC.

CDR3 region: CASSLGTSGFTDTQYF. Here the CDR3 DNA reads TGTGCCAGCAGCTTAGGGACTAGCGGATTCACAGATACGCAGTATTTT. The J gene is TRBJ2-3, the V gene TRBV7-9; 10 positions match TRBD2. CDR3 length equals 16 residues. Germline V gives CDR1 SEHNR, CDR2 FQNEAQ (reference sequence). The V gene end was trimmed by 1 base and the J gene end by 2 bases; junction bases not matched to a gene: 3.

This clonotype has at least ten counts. CDR3 coding DNA: TGCGCCAGCAGCCAAGTTGGGGACAGTTTGGGCTATGGCTACACCTTC. This translates into CASSQVGDSLGYGYTF. This chain links TRBV4-3 with TRBJ1-2; TRBD1 aligns across 7 bases. V gave up 1 base and J gave up 4 bases; unmatched junction bases: 9. Germline loops: CDR1 LGHNA, CDR2 YSLEER. The CDR3 has 16 residues.

This clonotype occurred many times. The rearrangement links TRBV9 to TRBJ2-3, with D perhaps matching TRBD2 (6 bases). Per germline, CDR1 SGDLS and CDR2 YYNGEE. The ends were cut back, 1 base at V and 1 base at J, with 10 bases in the middle. CDR3 length: 15 residues. CDR3 protein: CASSVRRGGTDTQYF. In nucleotides, the CDR3 is TGTGCCAGCAGCGTAAGGCGGGGTGGCACAGATACGCAGTATTTT.

This clonotype was counted ten times or more. The chain employs TRBV12-3 or TRBV12-4 and TRBJ2-5; TRBD2 might be the D (5 bases). The CDR3 loop spans 13 amino acids. V lost 6 bases, J lost 0 bases, and 8 bases lay in between. This CDR3 is CASSTDYQETQYF. In DNA, the CDR3 is TGTGCCAGCAGCACGGACTACCAAGAGACCCAGTACTTC.

The chain has TRBV4-3 and TRBJ1-6; the match to TRBD1 covers 7 bases. The trim removed 1 base at V and 4 bases at J, leaving 7 bases unmatched. CDR1 is LGHNA, CDR2 YSLEER, per germline. CDR3 length: 17 amino acids. The DNA for the CDR3 is TGCGCCAGCAGCCAAGTTACGAAGGGGGCGTATAATTCACCCCTCCACTTT. Translation gives CASSQVTKGAYNSPLHF.

The V and J genes are TRBV7-9 and TRBJ1-2; D is perhaps TRBD1 (6 bases). The CDR3 is 14 amino acids. The germline V gene encodes CDR1 SEHNR and CDR2 FQNEAQ (reference sequence). V was trimmed by 4 bases and J by 10 bases, leaving 19 bases between them. The CDR3 DNA reads as TGTGCCAGCAGCTCCCGACAGGAAACAACGACCTACACCTTC. Translating gives CASSSRQETTTYTF.

The table lists this clonotype with a few counts. The chain joins TRBV20-1 to TRBJ2-3, with D tentatively TRBD1 (6 bases). The CDR3 spans 17 residues. V was trimmed by 4 bases and J by 1 base, leaving 21 bases between them. Germline values: CDR1 DFQATT, CDR2 SNEGSKA (reference sequence). The CDR3 nucleotides read TGCAGTGCTATTTCCTTAGGGGGTCTCAGGGGCACAGATACGCAGTATTTT. It translates to CSAISLGGLRGTDTQYF.

This clonotype was counted many times. This chain joins TRBV5-1 and TRBJ2-6; TRBD1 is a possible D gene (5 bases). CDR1 is SGHRS and CDR2 is YFSETQ in the germline V gene. This CDR3 has 16 residues. Deletions cut 4 bases from V and 0 bases from J, with 11 bases between. The CDR3 DNA sequence: TGCGCCAGCAGCACCGACAGTAACTCTGGGGCCAACGTCCTGACTTTC. Protein: CASSTDSNSGANVLTF.

This clonotype was recorded at least ten times. This rearrangement joins TRBV20-1 to TRBJ2-5, with 7 bases that match TRBD1. V lost 4 bases to trimming and J lost 1 base; unmatched junction nucleotides: 6. The CDR3 has 14 amino acids. Per germline, CDR1 DFQATT and CDR2 SNEGSKA (reference sequence). The CDR3 is CSAKLTGFQETQYF. CDR3 DNA sequence: TGCAGTGCTAAATTGACAGGGTTCCAAGAGACCCAGTACTTC.

The V gene is TRBV6-5, the J gene TRBJ2-1; 9 bases are a match to TRBD2. Trimming removed 2 bases from V and 4 bases from J; junction bases left unmatched: 6. The CDR3 covers 16 residues. The germline gives CDR1 MNHEY, CDR2 SVGAGI. The CDR3 sequence: CASSYRTSERYNEQFF. The CDR3 DNA is TGTGCCAGCAGTTACAGGACTAGCGAGCGGTACAATGAGCAGTTCTTC.

This clonotype was seen a few times. J is TRBJ2-2 and V is TRBV3-1; possibly TRBD1 for D (5 bases). Germline CDR1 reads LGHDT; CDR2 reads YNNKEL (reference sequence). The length of the CDR3 is 14 residues. Trimming pared 4 bases from V and 5 bases from J, leaving 11 bases between. The CDR3 nucleotides read TGTGCCAGCAGCCCCCAGACAGTGACCGGGGAGCTGTTTTTT. Protein: CASSPQTVTGELFF.

In its sample, this clonotype was seen many times. The chain uses TRBV5-1 and TRBJ2-1; D remains unclear. V gave up 0 bases and J gave up 9 bases, with 19 bases separating them. Per germline, CDR1 SGHRS and CDR2 YFSETQ. This CDR3 has 16 amino acids. The CDR3 loop is CASSLAGDVKSGEQFF. The CDR3 DNA follows: TGCGCCAGCAGCTTGGCTGGTGACGTAAAGTCCGGTGAGCAGTTCTTC.

The gene calls are TRBV4-3 and TRBJ1-3, with 10 nucleotides matching TRBD1. The length of the CDR3 is 18 residues. In germline, CDR1 is LGHNA, CDR2 YSLEER. V lost 0 bases and J lost 2; bases outside the gene matches: 7. In nucleotides, the CDR3 is TGCGCCAGCAGCCAAGATTATTTAGGGACAGGGGCTGGAAACACCATATATTTT. The encoded protein is CASSQDYLGTGAGNTIYF.

V and J are TRBV20-1 and TRBJ1-5; tentative D call: TRBD1 (5 bases). The length of the CDR3 is 13 residues. V shed 5 bases and J shed 3 bases, with 11 bases lying between them. From germline, CDR1 is DFQATT and CDR2 SNEGSKA (reference sequence). CDR3 bases: TGCAGTGCTGTCGGGACGGTCAATCAGCCCCAGCATTTT. This sequence encodes CSAVGTVNQPQHF.

A few counts support this clonotype. CDR3 sequence reads: CASSRDKGKSPLHF. In nucleotides, the CDR3 is TGTGCCAGCAGCCGGGACAAAGGAAAATCACCCCTCCACTTT. V is TRBV7-2 and J is TRBJ1-6; D is perhaps TRBD1 (6 bases). CDR3 length: 14 residues. Germline-derived CDR1 and CDR2 are SGHTA and FQGNSA. Trimming pared 5 bases from V and 10 bases from J, leaving 15 bases between.

This clonotype was counted a few times. The chain carries TRBV18 and TRBJ2-1, with D uncertain. The V gene's germline CDR1 is KGHSH and CDR2 LQKENI. This CDR3 contains 13 residues. Trimming left V 6 bases short and J 4 bases short, with 10 bases between. CDR3 sequence: CASSPTEYNEQFF. The CDR3 DNA sequence: TGTGCCAGCTCGCCAACAGAGTACAATGAGCAGTTCTTC.

The table lists this clonotype with many counts. The CDR3 DNA sequence: TGTGCCAGCTCACCACCGGGTTCTCCCGAGCAGTACTTC. Amino acid sequence: CASSPPGSPEQYF. The V call is TRBV18, the J call TRBJ2-7; D remains unclear. The V gene lost 0 bases and the J gene lost 6 bases, with 9 bases spanning the gap. Per the germline V gene, CDR1 is KGHSH and CDR2 is LQKENI. The CDR3 length is 13 residues.

This clonotype was observed a few times. The gene calls are TRBV7-9 and TRBJ2-7; the D gene is possibly TRBD1 (5 bases). Germline V gives CDR1 SEHNR, CDR2 FQNEAQ (reference sequence). This CDR3 has 16 residues. Trimming removed 1 base at V and 0 bases at J, with 13 bases between. The DNA of the CDR3 is TGTGCCAGCAGCTTAGAGGGCAGGGTCAGCTCCTACGAGCAGTACTTC. Protein: CASSLEGRVSSYEQYF.

This clonotype was counted ten times or more. This chain links TRBV25-1 with TRBJ2-1, with TRBD2 as a possible D gene (5 bases). V gave up 2 bases and J gave up 15 bases, with 17 bases separating them. The length of the CDR3 is 13 residues. Germline-derived CDR1 and CDR2 are MGHDK and SYGVNS. The CDR3 bases are TGTGCCAGCAGTGAAACGTCGGGATCTTGGATGTTCTTC. This sequence encodes CASSETSGSWMFF.

Details on this clonotype: Since a much larger clone is just one base distant, this may be a read error. The chain carries TRBV20-1 and TRBJ2-3; 8 nucleotides align to TRBD2. The CDR3 length is 14 residues. V dropped 7 bases and J dropped 4; count of bases not matched to a gene: 10. The germline V gene has CDR1 DFQATT and CDR2 SNEGSKA (reference sequence). The DNA of the CDR3 is TGCAGTGAGATGAGCGGGAGAGGTGCAGATACGCAGTATTTT. This encodes CSEMSGRGADTQYF.